This T cell receptor (beta chain) is from a study of shared clonotypes between healthy human individuals. Whole-study findings and limits: As a rule, naive subsets had a larger estimated richness than memory subsets.

This clone was detected ten times or more. Its specificity is unknown. Trimming took off 0 bases at V and 0 bases at J, with 7 bases between the two ends. The CDR3 is 15 residues long. Germline CDR1 is LGHNA and CDR2 is YSLEER. For each subset, genomic DNA was distributed in equal portions over several immunoSEQ plates. The authors' processing: ImmunoSEQ only sent back junction sequences with no quality scores, so filtering was done differently. The data were produced by immunoSEQ multiplex PCR, yet TCRdb's version contains in-frame clones alone and is incomplete. The V and J calls and the clone size are those of that table, but D and trimming were determined from the DNA. The sample lists about 1 million clones; approximately 70% were seen once.

V is TRBV4-3 and J is TRBJ2-3, with D possibly being TRBD2 (5 bases). This clonotype was obtained from a man aged 18 to 30 in good health. Source material: memory CD4+ T cells sorted from blood. Subset denoted: CD45RA-negative fraction. Here the CDR3 reads CASSQDWTSTDTQYF. Written as DNA, the CDR3 is TGCGCCAGCAGCCAAGACTGGACTAGCACAGATACGCAGTATTTT.